The 27 T cell receptor beta chains below all came from one sample that was sequenced in a study of T cells expressing NK-cell markers. TCRdb derives one entry per CDR3 protein from the 5' RACE reads, leaving out DNA. Its table records about 180,000 distinct CDR3 sequences. The sequenced sample was blood T cells: a sorted CD56 or NKG2C T cell subset, CD4+ or CD8+ T cells, or bulk PBMC T cells (not recorded which). These receptors were collected from a woman aged 18 to 75 in good health.

The chain employs TRBV28 and TRBJ2-2; TCRdb indicates TRBD1, and absent DNA this call remains unverified. This CDR3 is built from 17 residues. Germline assignment: CDR1 MDHEN and CDR2 SYDVKM. The CDR3 protein is CASSLYRAEKNTGELFF. The full variable domain, in which reference TRBV28 and TRBJ2-2 provide the parts outside the CDR3, is DVKVTQSSRYLVKRTGEKVFLECVQDMDHENMFWYRQDPGLGLRLIYFSYDVKMKEKGDIPEGYSVSREKKERFSLILESASTNQTSMYLCASSLYRAEKNTGELFFGEGSRLTVL.

The rearrangement links TRBV2 to TRBJ2-1; TCRdb picks TRBD2, but there is no DNA to check that call. Germline-derived CDR1 and CDR2 are SNHLY and FYNNEI. This CDR3 contains 16 residues. The CDR3 sequence is CASNDLLAGGRNEQFF.

The gene calls are TRBV7-2 and TRBJ2-5; TCRdb selects TRBD2, and the lack of DNA leaves this call unchecked. This CDR3 has 13 residues. Germline V lookup: CDR1 SGHTA, CDR2 FQGNSA. CDR3: CASRASGRETQYF.

The V call is TRBV4-2, the J call TRBJ2-7; TCRdb's assignment of TRBD1 cannot be checked, as there is no DNA. The germline V gene has CDR1 LGHNA and CDR2 YNFKEQ. The length of the CDR3 is 14 residues. This chain's CDR3 is CASSQAQGSYEQYF.

The gene calls are TRBV20-1 and TRBJ2-5; there is no DNA to check the TCRdb D call of TRBD2. The germline gives CDR1 DFQATT, CDR2 SNEGSKA (reference sequence). The CDR3 has 14 residues. This chain's CDR3 is CSASWTSGAPIQYF.

The chain is built from TRBV7-2 and TRBJ1-3. The CDR3 has 15 residues. Germline assignment: CDR1 SGHTA and CDR2 FQGNSA. This CDR3 is CASSDTIRSGNTIYF. Full variable domain (remainder filled in from reference TRBV7-2 and TRBJ1-3): GAGVSQSPSNKVTEKGKDVELRCDPISGHTALYWYRQSLGQGLEFLIYFQGNSAPDKSGLPSDRFSAERTGGSVSTLTIQRTQQEDSAVYLCASSDTIRSGNTIYFGEGSWLTVV.

The chain uses TRBV20-1 and TRBJ2-3; the D call of TRBD1 rests on TCRdb alone, since no DNA is present to check it. The germline gives CDR1 DFQATT, CDR2 SNEGSKA (reference sequence). This CDR3 has 14 residues. CDR3 in amino acids: CSAILAGGIDTQYF.

This chain's CDR3 is CASSLGGGYGGELFF. The V call is TRBV7-2, the J call TRBJ2-2; the D call from TCRdb, TRBD1, cannot be confirmed without DNA. The CDR3 is made up of 15 amino acids. CDR1 is SGHTA, CDR2 FQGNSA, per germline.

The rearrangement uses TRBV29-1 and TRBJ2-1; without DNA, the TCRdb call of TRBD2 cannot be checked. Germline CDR1 reads SQVTM; CDR2 reads ANQGSEA. The CDR3 totals 16 residues. The CDR3 region is CSVSLLSGGAYNEQFF.

V and J are TRBV7-2 and TRBJ2-1; TCRdb lists TRBD2, though no DNA is available to test this call. CDR3 length equals 12 residues. Per germline, CDR1 SGHTA and CDR2 FQGNSA. CDR3 amino acids: CASSPGRNEQFF.

The chain joins TRBV12-3 or TRBV12-4 to TRBJ2-1. The CDR3 contains 11 residues. CDR3 region: CASSLRNEQFF.

The V and J genes are TRBV5-1 and TRBJ1-5; the TRBD1 assignment by TCRdb is unverifiable without DNA. Looked up from germline, CDR1 is SGHRS and CDR2 is YFSETQ. The CDR3 is 14 residues long. The CDR3: CASSLSRGHQPQHF.

The gene calls are TRBV20-1 and TRBJ2-5; TCRdb reports TRBD1, a call that lacks DNA to check it against. The length of the CDR3 is 13 residues. Germline V gives CDR1 DFQATT, CDR2 SNEGSKA (reference sequence). The CDR3 sequence: CSAPQPYQETQYF.

V usage is TRBV18 and J usage is TRBJ2-3; absent DNA, TCRdb's TRBD1 call cannot be checked. Per germline, CDR1 KGHSH and CDR2 LQKENI. The CDR3 runs 21 residues. CDR3 amino acids: CASSPLRQGARNSNAANTQYF.

V is TRBV2 and J is TRBJ2-7. Germline V gene sequence: CDR1 SNHLY, CDR2 FYNNEI. The CDR3 is 12 amino acids. This CDR3 reads CASSENDYEQYF.

This sequence joins TRBV14 and TRBJ2-5; TCRdb selects TRBD1, and the lack of DNA leaves this call unchecked. Germline CDR1 and CDR2: SGHDN and FVKESK. This CDR3 spans 15 amino acids. CDR3 amino acids: CASSRGTYRQETQYF. Variable domain in full (rest from reference TRBV14 and TRBJ2-5): EAGVTQFPSHSVIEKGQTVTLRCDPISGHDNLYWYRRVMGKEIKFLLHFVKESKQDESGMPNNRFLAERTGGTYSTLKVQPAELEDSGVYFCASSRGTYRQETQYFGPGTRLLVL.

CDR3 sequence reads: CASSPGQVNYGYTF. The rearrangement joins TRBV12-3 or TRBV12-4 to TRBJ1-2; TCRdb outputs TRBD1, but without DNA this stays unchecked. CDR3 size: 14 residues.

V is TRBV4-2 and J is TRBJ2-7; the TCRdb D gene call, TRBD1, has no DNA to confirm it. CDR1 and CDR2 from the germline V gene are LGHNA and YNFKEQ. There are 12 residues in the CDR3. CDR3 sequence reads: CASSRSRGEQYF.

J is TRBJ1-5 and V is TRBV7-9. CDR1 and CDR2 (germline): SEHNR, FQNEAQ (reference sequence). The CDR3 sequence is 12 residues long. CDR3 region: CASSLTKGPQHF. Filled out from reference TRBV7-9 and TRBJ1-5, the complete variable domain reads DTGVSQNPRHKITKRGQNVTFRCDPISEHNRLYWYRQTLGQGPEFLTYFQNEAQLEKSRLLSDRFSAERPKGSFSTLEIQRTEQGDSAMYLCASSLTKGPQHFGDGTRLSIL.

The rearrangement joins TRBV6-6 to TRBJ2-7. This CDR3 spans 12 amino acids. Germline assignment: CDR1 MNHNY and CDR2 SVGAGI (reference sequence). The CDR3 is CASSYQSYEQYF.

The chain is built from TRBV5-6 and TRBJ2-1. The CDR3 totals 13 residues. The germline V gene encodes CDR1 SGHDT and CDR2 YYEEEE. The CDR3 loop reads CASSLGRSNEQFF.

The CDR3 sequence is CASSSREPISPQHF. The V gene is TRBV25-1, the J gene TRBJ1-5. This CDR3 region has 14 residues. Germline lookup yields CDR1 MGHDK and CDR2 SYGVNS. The full variable domain, in which reference TRBV25-1 and TRBJ1-5 provide the parts outside the CDR3, is EADIYQTPRYLVIGTGKKITLECSQTMGHDKMYWYQQDPGMELHLIHYSYGVNSTEKGDLSSESTVSRIRTEHFPLTLESARPSHTSQYLCASSSREPISPQHFGDGTRLSIL.

The chain uses TRBV10-3 and TRBJ2-5. Per the germline V gene, CDR1 is ENHRY and CDR2 is SYGVKD. The CDR3 spans 14 residues. CDR3 residues: CAISESLQGKTQYF.

The chain recombines TRBV7-9 with TRBJ2-5; the TRBD2 assignment by TCRdb is unverifiable without DNA. The CDR3 length is 15 residues. Per the germline V gene, CDR1 is SEHNR and CDR2 is FQNEAQ (reference sequence). CDR3 sequence reads: CASSLLPSGEETQYF. Drawing the rest from reference TRBV7-9 and TRBJ2-5, the complete variable domain is DTGVSQNPRHKITKRGQNVTFRCDPISEHNRLYWYRQTLGQGPEFLTYFQNEAQLEKSRLLSDRFSAERPKGSFSTLEIQRTEQGDSAMYLCASSLLPSGEETQYFGPGTRLLVL.

The chain employs TRBV12-3 or TRBV12-4 and TRBJ1-4. The CDR3 sequence is 15 residues long. CDR3 region: CASRSNRLLNEKLFF.

The V gene is TRBV5-1, the J gene TRBJ2-5; as DNA is missing, the TRBD2 call by TCRdb cannot be tested. The CDR3 has 16 amino acids. Germline CDR1 is SGHRS and CDR2 is YFSETQ. The CDR3 here is CASNPDGSGSLETQYF.

The chain combines TRBV6-1 with TRBJ2-7; the TRBD1 assignment by TCRdb is unverifiable without DNA. CDR1 is MNHNS, CDR2 SASEGT, per germline. The CDR3 length is 15 residues. The CDR3 reads CASSERPGQAYEQYF.